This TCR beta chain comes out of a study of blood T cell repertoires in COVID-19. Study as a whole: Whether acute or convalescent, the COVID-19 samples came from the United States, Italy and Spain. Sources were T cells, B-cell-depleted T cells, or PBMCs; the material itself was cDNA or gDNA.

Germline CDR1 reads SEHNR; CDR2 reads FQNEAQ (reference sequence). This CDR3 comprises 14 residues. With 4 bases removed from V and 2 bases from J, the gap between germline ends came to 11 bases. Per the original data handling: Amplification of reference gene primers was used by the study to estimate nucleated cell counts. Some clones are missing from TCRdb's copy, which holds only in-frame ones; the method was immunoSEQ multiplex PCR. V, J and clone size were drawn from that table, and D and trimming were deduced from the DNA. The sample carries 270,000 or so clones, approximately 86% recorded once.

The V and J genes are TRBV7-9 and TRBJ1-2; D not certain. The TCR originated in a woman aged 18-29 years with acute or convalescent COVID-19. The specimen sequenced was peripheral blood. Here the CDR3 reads CASSSSLLNYGYTF. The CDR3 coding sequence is TGTGCCAGCAGCTCTTCACTACTGAACTATGGCTACACCTTC.